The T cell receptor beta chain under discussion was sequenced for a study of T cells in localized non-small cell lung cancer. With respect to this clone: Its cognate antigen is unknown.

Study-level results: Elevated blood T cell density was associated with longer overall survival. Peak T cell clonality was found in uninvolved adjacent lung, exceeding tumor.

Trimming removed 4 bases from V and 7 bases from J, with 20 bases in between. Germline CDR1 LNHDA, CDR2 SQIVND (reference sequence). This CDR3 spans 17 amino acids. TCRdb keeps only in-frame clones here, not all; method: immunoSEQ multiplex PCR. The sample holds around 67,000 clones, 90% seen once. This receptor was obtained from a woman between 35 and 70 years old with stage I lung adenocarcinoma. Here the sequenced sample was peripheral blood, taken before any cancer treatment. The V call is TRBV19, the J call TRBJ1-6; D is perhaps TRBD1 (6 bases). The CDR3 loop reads CASSRGSGGPGNSPLHF. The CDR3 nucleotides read TGTGCCAGTAGTAGGGGGTCCGGGGGCCCCGGAAATTCACCCCTCCACTTT. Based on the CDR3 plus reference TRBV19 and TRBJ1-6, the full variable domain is DGGITQSPKYLFRKEGQNVTLSCEQNLNHDAMYWYRQDPGQGLRLIYYSQIVNDFQKGDIAEGYSVSREKKESFPLTVTSAQKNPTAFYLCASSRGSGGPGNSPLHFGNGTRLTVT.